Sequencing of this T cell receptor beta chain was carried out in a study of glioma-infiltrating T cells after dendritic cell vaccination. Study information: Monocyte-derived dendritic cells, cultured seven days with IL-4 and GM-CSF, were pulsed with autologous tumor lysate.

This clone was counted once. Germline and junction disagree at one end, which may indicate a read error. Other DNA sequences in the sample encode the same CDR3. Blood PBMC samples: pre-vaccination, two weeks post third vaccination, and at tumor progression. Libraries were prepared by immunoSEQ multiplex PCR; TCRdb keeps only in-frame clonotypes and omits some of them. The sample contains over 90,000 clones, roughly 79% of which appear only once. Specimen: blood, collected before dendritic cell vaccination. This receptor was identified in a human donor with glioblastoma.

CDR3 residues: CASSFPKSTYNSPLHF. CDR3 bases: TGTGCCAGCAGCTTCCCCAAATCCACCTATAATTCCCCCCTCCACTTT. The chain couples TRBV7-9 to TRBJ1-6; no definite D call. The germline V gene encodes CDR1 SEHNR and CDR2 FQNEAQ (reference sequence). The CDR3 extends over 16 amino acids.